These 27 T cell receptor beta chains share one sample of origin, sequenced in a study of response to subunit inactivated influenza vaccine. TCRdb used MiXCR to reprocess the RT-PCR reads, holding one entry per CDR3 protein. The table records some 500,000 distinct CDR3 sequences, about 25% of them present only once. The source was CD4+ T cells sorted from PBMCs, collected 4 to 6 days after vaccination. The receptors stem from a man in his fifties who received an inactivated influenza vaccine.

The chain combines TRBV7-2 with TRBJ2-2, with TRBD1 as a possible D gene (6 bases). The germline V gene encodes CDR1 SGHTA and CDR2 FQGNSA. The CDR3 totals 16 residues. V lost 1 base, J lost 8 bases, and 17 bases lay in between. CDR3 sequence: CASSLGSGTIAGELFF. CDR3 coding DNA: TGTGCCAGCAGCTTAGGATCCGGGACAATAGCGGGGGAGCTGTTTTTT.

Worth noting for this clonotype: A much larger clone is a single base away; this may be a read error. The rearrangement uses TRBV6-5 and TRBJ1-1; D unresolved. The CDR3 contains 14 residues. Trimming removed 2 bases from V and 0 bases from J, with 7 bases in between. Germline values: CDR1 MNHEY, CDR2 SVGAGI. CDR3 DNA sequence: TGTGCCAGCAGTTACAGGGTGTTGAACACTGAAGCTTTCTTT. Translation: CASSYRVLNTEAFF.

Ten or more counts support this clonotype. The chain recombines TRBV20-1 with TRBJ1-5, with D possibly matching TRBD1 (5 bases). Trimming cost V 1 base and J 1 base, with 11 bases left between them. Germline lookup yields CDR1 DFQATT and CDR2 SNEGSKA (reference sequence). This CDR3 is built from 15 residues. This chain's CDR3 is CSARGQMGSNQPQHF. DNA of the CDR3: TGCAGTGCTAGAGGACAGATGGGGAGCAATCAGCCCCAGCATTTT.

The chain uses TRBV20-1 and TRBJ1-2; unclear D gene. The CDR3 covers 14 residues. Trimming cost V 0 bases and J 2 bases, with 10 bases left between them. Germline assignment: CDR1 DFQATT and CDR2 SNEGSKA (reference sequence). CDR3 DNA: TGCAGTGCTAGAGAAGGCGAGGGAAACTATGGCTACACCTTC. Protein product: CSAREGEGNYGYTF.

This clonotype was picked up a small number of times. The genes are TRBV7-2 and TRBJ1-3; TRBD1 matches 9 bases. J was trimmed by 2 bases and V by 9 bases; bases with no gene match: 2. CDR1 SGHTA and CDR2 FQGNSA come from the germline V gene. The CDR3 is 13 amino acids. In nucleotides, the CDR3 is TGTGCCAGACAGGGGGCGGCTGGAAACACCATATATTTT. Residues: CARQGAAGNTIYF.

This clonotype was picked up a small number of times. This sequence joins TRBV20-1 and TRBJ1-6; D unresolved. CDR3 size: 14 residues. Trimming took off 1 base at V and 6 bases at J, with 10 bases between the two ends. The germline V gene has CDR1 DFQATT and CDR2 SNEGSKA (reference sequence). The DNA for the CDR3 is TGCAGTGCTAGAGTGGAGGGAGGTAATTCACCCCTCCACTTT. Its translation: CSARVEGGNSPLHF.

The gene calls are TRBV10-3 and TRBJ2-2; TRBD1 aligns across 9 bases. There are 14 residues in the CDR3. V lost 7 bases to trimming and J lost 3 bases; unmatched junction nucleotides: 3. Germline V gene sequence: CDR1 ENHRY, CDR2 SYGVKD. CDR3 amino acids: CAIKGQGDTGELFF. The CDR3 region has the DNA TGTGCCATCAAGGGACAGGGTGACACCGGGGAGCTGTTTTTT.

This rearrangement joins TRBV20-1 to TRBJ2-3; 11 bases are shared with TRBD2. Germline CDR1 reads DFQATT; CDR2 reads SNEGSKA (reference sequence). This CDR3 spans 16 amino acids. Unmatched junction bases numbered 5, after V lost 1 base and J lost 2 bases. DNA of the CDR3: TGCAGTGCTAGAGTTGGTAGCGGGAGGGACACAGATACGCAGTATTTT. Translation: CSARVGSGRDTDTQYF.

The V and J genes are TRBV7-8 and TRBJ2-7; perhaps TRBD2 as D (5 bases). With 1 base removed from V and 0 bases from J, the gap between germline ends came to 16 bases. This CDR3 is built from 17 residues. CDR1 SGHVS and CDR2 FQNEAQ come from the germline V gene. CDR3 DNA: TGTGCCAGCAGCTTAGGGTCCGGCGGGCTCCACTCCTACGAGCAGTACTTC. Translated, it gives CASSLGSGGLHSYEQYF. The variable domain in full, completed from reference TRBV7-8 and TRBJ2-7, reads GAGVSQSPRYKVAKRGQDVALRCDPISGHVSLFWYQQALGQGPEFLTYFQNEAQLDKSGLPSDRFFAERPEGSVSTLKIQRTQQEDSAVYLCASSLGSGGLHSYEQYFGPGTRLTVT.

The V gene is TRBV11-3, the J gene TRBJ2-1; unclear D gene. This CDR3 has 16 residues. CDR1 SGHNT and CDR2 YENEEA come from the germline V gene. The V end lost 0 bases, the J end lost 5 bases, and 14 bases lay between the germline ends. CDR3: CASSLETFSPDNEQFF. CDR3 sequence (DNA): TGTGCCAGCAGCTTAGAAACCTTCTCACCCGACAATGAGCAGTTCTTC.

This clonotype was seen only a few times. The chain is built from TRBV3-1 and TRBJ2-1; D not certain. Per the germline V gene, CDR1 is LGHDT and CDR2 is YNNKEL (reference sequence). This CDR3 has 12 amino acids. V shed 4 bases and J shed 9 bases, with 10 bases lying between them. The chain's CDR3 is CASSRLRTEQFF. The CDR3 nucleotides are TGTGCCAGCAGCCGCCTCCGCACTGAGCAGTTCTTC.

The chain employs TRBV5-1 and TRBJ2-5; a possible D gene is TRBD1 (5 bases). This CDR3 has 14 amino acids. The ends were cut back, 1 base at V and 1 base at J, with 8 bases in the middle. Germline V gives CDR1 SGHRS, CDR2 YFSETQ. CDR3 in amino acids: CASSLLTVQETQYF. The CDR3 nucleotides read TGCGCCAGCAGCTTGCTGACAGTCCAAGAGACCCAGTACTTC.

The V and J genes are TRBV25-1 and TRBJ2-5, with 7 bases fitting TRBD2. CDR3 length: 13 amino acids. CDR1 MGHDK and CDR2 SYGVNS come from the germline V gene. J gave up 1 base and V 8 bases, and 4 bases lay outside the gene matches. The CDR3 DNA is TGTGCCAGCGAAACTAGCGCCCAAGAGACCCAGTACTTC. Encoded protein: CASETSAQETQYF.

V and J are TRBV19 and TRBJ2-1, with 8 bases fitting TRBD2. The CDR3 totals 14 residues. CDR1 LNHDA and CDR2 SQIVND come from the germline V gene (reference sequence). With 4 bases clipped from V and 6 bases from J, the junction kept 5 bases outside the gene matches. The CDR3 protein is CASSRGLVPNEQFF. As DNA, the CDR3 is TGTGCCAGTAGTAGGGGACTAGTACCCAATGAGCAGTTCTTC.

This clonotype showed up just a few times. The gene calls are TRBV12-3 or TRBV12-4 and TRBJ2-7; TRBD2 matches 9 bases. V trimming: 6 bases; J trimming: 3 bases; junction bases outside the gene matches: 6. There are 14 residues in the CDR3. CDR3 nucleotides: TGTGCCAGCAGCATTAGCGGGAGCCTCTACGAGCAGTACTTC. Protein: CASSISGSLYEQYF.

This clonotype appeared many times. The genes are TRBV5-1 and TRBJ2-7; D gene unclear. The CDR3 is 15 residues long. Germline V gene lookup returns CDR1 SGHRS and CDR2 YFSETQ. V was clipped by 4 bases and J by 5 bases, with 19 bases between them. This chain's CDR3 is CASSLQAVDRDEQYF. The CDR3 DNA follows: TGCGCCAGCAGCCTTCAGGCAGTAGATCGAGACGAGCAGTACTTC.

V gene TRBV5-1 combines with J gene TRBJ2-1; 15 bases agree with TRBD2. This CDR3 has 17 amino acids. Trimming cost V 4 bases and J 1 base; bases outside gene matches: 3. The V gene's germline CDR1 is SGHRS and CDR2 YFSETQ. The CDR3 sequence: CASSQGLAGGSYNEQFF. In DNA form, the CDR3 reads TGCGCCAGCAGCCAAGGACTAGCGGGAGGGTCCTACAATGAGCAGTTCTTC.

V is TRBV5-1 and J is TRBJ2-7; unclear D gene. CDR3 size: 15 residues. Trimming removed 4 bases from V and 0 bases from J, with 14 bases in between. Germline V gives CDR1 SGHRS, CDR2 YFSETQ. The DNA of the CDR3 is TGCGCCAGCAGCCTTCGCAGAGCGTTCTCCTACGAGCAGTACTTC. It is translated as CASSLRRAFSYEQYF.

This clonotype has just a few counts. The chain carries TRBV20-1 and TRBJ1-1, with D uncertain. V shed 3 bases and J shed 1 base, with 12 bases lying between them. Looked up from germline, CDR1 is DFQATT and CDR2 is SNEGSKA (reference sequence). The CDR3 is 14 amino acids. The CDR3 DNA sequence: TGCAGTGCTAGTCTTAAGGGTGCGAACACTGAAGCTTTCTTT. This sequence encodes CSASLKGANTEAFF.

The rearrangement links TRBV12-3 or TRBV12-4 to TRBJ1-6; D gene uncertain. Trimming took 5 bases from V and 7 from J, leaving 12 bases between them. This CDR3 spans 14 amino acids. The CDR3 loop is CASSMTGQNSPLHF. The CDR3 coding sequence is TGTGCCAGCAGTATGACCGGGCAAAATTCACCCCTCCACTTT.

The chain links TRBV4-1 to TRBJ2-6; D is unresolved. The CDR3 contains 18 residues. Germline V gene sequence: CDR1 MGHRA, CDR2 YSYEKL. V gave up 1 base and J gave up 1 base, with 14 bases separating them. The CDR3 DNA sequence: TGCGCCAGCAGCCAAGTAACACCGCTTCCTTCTGGGGCCAACGTCCTGACTTTC. Protein product: CASSQVTPLPSGANVLTF.

In this sample, this clonotype turned up a few times. CDR3 nucleotide sequence: TGCAGTGCTACGGGGAATACGCAGTATTTT. Translated, it gives CSATGNTQYF. The chain employs TRBV20-1 and TRBJ2-3; TRBD2 is a possible D gene (5 bases). The CDR3 has 10 amino acids. Trimming removed 4 bases at V and 7 bases at J, with 6 bases between. CDR1 is DFQATT, CDR2 SNEGSKA, per germline (reference sequence).

This chain joins TRBV20-1 and TRBJ2-7; the D call may be TRBD1 or TRBD2 (6 bases each). The CDR3 extends over 18 amino acids. The V gene's germline CDR1 is DFQATT and CDR2 SNEGSKA (reference sequence). Trimming removed 0 bases from V and 1 base from J, with 22 bases in between. CDR3 coding DNA: TGCAGTGCTAGAGATGAAGGGGGTCGGCTAGCGTTATCCTACGAGCAGTACTTC. Amino acids: CSARDEGGRLALSYEQYF.

The V call is TRBV20-1, the J call TRBJ2-1; 9 bases are shared with TRBD1. The CDR3 extends over 16 amino acids. The germline gives CDR1 DFQATT, CDR2 SNEGSKA (reference sequence). Losses at the gene ends were 3 bases for V and 7 bases for J; bases not matched to a gene: 13. This CDR3 is CSASRLGTGRWNEQFF. The CDR3 region has the DNA TGCAGTGCTAGCAGACTCGGGACAGGGCGTTGGAATGAGCAGTTCTTC.

This clonotype was observed a handful of times. The CDR3 nucleotides read TGTGCCAGCAGCAGAGGGACAGGAAGGATCAACACCGGGGAGCTGTTTTTT. Protein sequence: CASSRGTGRINTGELFF. The chain links TRBV7-8 to TRBJ2-2, with 8 bases identical to TRBD1. The CDR3 spans 17 residues. The junction had 10 bases not matched to a gene; V was cut back by 5 bases and J by 2 bases. Germline V gives CDR1 SGHVS, CDR2 FQNEAQ.

This clonotype was observed many times. The chain combines TRBV6-1 with TRBJ1-2; D remains ambiguous. The germline CDR1 and CDR2 sequences are MNHNS and SASEGT. V lost 6 bases to trimming and J lost 4 bases, with 15 bases between them. This CDR3 is 14 amino acids long. The CDR3 nucleotides read TGTGCCAGCAGCCCAACTGGCGTTAGCTATGGCTACACCTTC. The encoded protein is CASSPTGVSYGYTF.

The chain uses TRBV4-1 and TRBJ2-1; D is possibly TRBD1 (5 bases). CDR3 size: 16 residues. V lost 1 base and J lost 6, with 16 bases in between. The germline CDR1 and CDR2 sequences are MGHRA and YSYEKL. CDR3 nucleotide sequence: TGCGCCAGCAGCCAAGGGGGCGTGAGGATTTTCAATGAGCAGTTCTTC. This encodes CASSQGGVRIFNEQFF.